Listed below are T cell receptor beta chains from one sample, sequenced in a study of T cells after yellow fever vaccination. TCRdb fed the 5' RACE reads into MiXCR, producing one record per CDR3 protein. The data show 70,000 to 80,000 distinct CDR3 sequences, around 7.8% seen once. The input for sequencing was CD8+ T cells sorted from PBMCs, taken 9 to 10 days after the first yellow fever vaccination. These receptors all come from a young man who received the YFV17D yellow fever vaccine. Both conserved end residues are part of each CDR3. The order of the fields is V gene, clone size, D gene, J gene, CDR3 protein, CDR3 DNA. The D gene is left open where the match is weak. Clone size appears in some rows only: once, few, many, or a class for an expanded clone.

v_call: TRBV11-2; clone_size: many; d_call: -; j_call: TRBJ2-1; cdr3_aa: CASRGTDYNEQFF; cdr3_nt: TGTGCCAGCAGAGGGACTGACTACAATGAGCAGTTCTTC
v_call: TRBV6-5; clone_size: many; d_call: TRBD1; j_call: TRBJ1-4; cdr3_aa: CASRGAGGFYEKLFF; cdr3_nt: TGTGCCAGCAGAGGCGCAGGGGGTTTCTATGAAAAACTGTTTTTT
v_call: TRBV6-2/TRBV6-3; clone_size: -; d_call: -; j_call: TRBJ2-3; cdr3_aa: CASSYSGERILSATQYF; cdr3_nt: TGTGCCAGCAGTTACAGTGGTGAGCGGATACTCAGTGCTACGCAGTATTTT
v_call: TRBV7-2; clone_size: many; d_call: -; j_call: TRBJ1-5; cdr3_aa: CASSFYIAGSWPQHF; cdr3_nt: TGTGCCAGCAGCTTTTATATAGCGGGGTCATGGCCCCAGCATTTT
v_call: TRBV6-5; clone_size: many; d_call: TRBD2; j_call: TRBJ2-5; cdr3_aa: CASSYTLAGARETQYF; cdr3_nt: TGTGCCAGCAGTTACACACTAGCGGGGGCGAGGGAGACCCAGTACTTC
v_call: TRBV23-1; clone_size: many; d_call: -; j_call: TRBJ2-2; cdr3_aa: CASTTNRQGENTGELFF; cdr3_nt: TGCGCCAGCACCACGAATCGGCAGGGAGAGAACACCGGGGAGCTGTTTTTT
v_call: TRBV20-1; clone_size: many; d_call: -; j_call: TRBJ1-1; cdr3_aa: CSARAWNTEAFF; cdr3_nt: TGCAGTGCTAGGGCCTGGAACACTGAAGCTTTCTTT
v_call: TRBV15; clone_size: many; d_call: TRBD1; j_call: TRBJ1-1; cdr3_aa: CATSTRTGVEAFF; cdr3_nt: TGTGCCACCAGCACCCGGACAGGGGTTGAAGCTTTCTTT
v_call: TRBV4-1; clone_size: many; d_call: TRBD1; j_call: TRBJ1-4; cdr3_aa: CASSQGTGDEKLFF; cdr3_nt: TGCGCCAGCAGCCAAGGAACAGGGGACGAAAAACTGTTTTTT
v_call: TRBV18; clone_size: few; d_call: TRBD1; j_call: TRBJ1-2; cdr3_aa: CASSPGTGTNYGYTF; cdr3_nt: TGTGCCAGCTCACCGGGGACAGGGACTAACTATGGCTACACCTTC
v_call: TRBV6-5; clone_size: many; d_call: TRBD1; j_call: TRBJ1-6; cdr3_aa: CASSYRDSGNSPLHF; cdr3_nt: TGTGCCAGCAGTTACCGGGACAGCGGGAATTCACCCCTCCACTTT
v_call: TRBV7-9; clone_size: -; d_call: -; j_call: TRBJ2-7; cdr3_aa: CASSISYEQYF; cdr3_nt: TGTGCCAGCAGCATCAGCTACGAGCAGTACTTC
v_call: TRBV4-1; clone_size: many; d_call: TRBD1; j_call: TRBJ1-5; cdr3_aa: CASSFGQVLNQPQHF; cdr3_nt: TGCGCCAGCAGCTTCGGACAGGTCCTGAATCAGCCCCAGCATTTT
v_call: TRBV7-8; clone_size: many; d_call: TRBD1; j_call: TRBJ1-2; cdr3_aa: CASSSMGQSFYGYTF; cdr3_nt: TGTGCCAGCAGCTCAATGGGACAGTCGTTCTATGGCTACACCTTC
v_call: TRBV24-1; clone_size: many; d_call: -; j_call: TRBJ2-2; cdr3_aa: CATMQSNTGELFF; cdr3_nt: TGTGCCACCATGCAGTCGAACACCGGGGAGCTGTTTTTT
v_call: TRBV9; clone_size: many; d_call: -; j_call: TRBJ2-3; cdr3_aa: CASSPNTDSTDTQYF; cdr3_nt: TGTGCCAGCAGCCCTAACACAGATAGCACAGATACGCAGTATTTT
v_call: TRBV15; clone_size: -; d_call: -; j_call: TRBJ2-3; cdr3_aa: CATSPNGGSTDTQYF; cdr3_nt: TGTGCCACCAGCCCTAACGGTGGTAGCACAGATACGCAGTATTTT
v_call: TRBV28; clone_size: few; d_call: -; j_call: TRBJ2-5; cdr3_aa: CASSLGGKHQETQYF; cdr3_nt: TGTGCCAGCAGTTTAGGGGGGAAACACCAAGAGACCCAGTACTTC
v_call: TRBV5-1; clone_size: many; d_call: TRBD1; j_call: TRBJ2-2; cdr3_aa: CASRRHRDSYTGELFF; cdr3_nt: TGCGCCAGCAGGAGACACCGGGACAGCTACACCGGGGAGCTGTTTTTT
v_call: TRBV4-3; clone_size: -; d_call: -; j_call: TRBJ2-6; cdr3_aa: CASSLNTGANVLTF; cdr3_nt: TGCGCCAGCAGCCTCAATACTGGGGCCAACGTCCTGACTTTC
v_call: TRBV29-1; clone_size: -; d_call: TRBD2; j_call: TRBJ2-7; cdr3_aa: CSVATGTSGGRREQYF; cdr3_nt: TGCAGCGTTGCAACCGGGACTAGCGGGGGAAGAAGGGAGCAGTACTTC
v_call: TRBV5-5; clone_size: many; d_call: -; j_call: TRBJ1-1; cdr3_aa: CASSPGPPGGTEAFF; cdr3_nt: TGTGCCAGCAGCCCTGGCCCTCCGGGTGGCACTGAAGCTTTCTTT
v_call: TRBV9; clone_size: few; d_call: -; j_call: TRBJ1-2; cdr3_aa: CASSVAGGFYYGYTF; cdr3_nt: TGTGCCAGCAGCGTAGCCGGGGGGTTTTACTATGGCTACACCTTC
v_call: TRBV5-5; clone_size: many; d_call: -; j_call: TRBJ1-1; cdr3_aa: CASSLLEYLVTEAFF; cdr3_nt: TGTGCCAGCAGCTTGCTAGAGTATTTGGTAACTGAAGCTTTCTTT
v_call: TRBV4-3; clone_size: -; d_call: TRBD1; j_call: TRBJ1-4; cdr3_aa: CASSSKARTGWSYHEKLFF; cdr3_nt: TGCGCCAGCAGCTCTAAGGCCCGGACAGGGTGGTCTTATCATGAAAAACTGTTTTTT
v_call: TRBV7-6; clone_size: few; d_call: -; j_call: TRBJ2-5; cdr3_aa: CASSPGRRGETQYF; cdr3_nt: TGTGCCAGCAGCCCGGGTCGGAGGGGGGAGACCCAGTACTTC
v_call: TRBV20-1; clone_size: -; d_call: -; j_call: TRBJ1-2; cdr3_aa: CSALEGQTSGYTF; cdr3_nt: TGCAGTGCCTTAGAAGGACAGACTTCTGGCTACACCTTC
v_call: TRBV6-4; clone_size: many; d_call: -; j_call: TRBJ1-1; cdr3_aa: CASSDFFHERNTEAFF; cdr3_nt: TGTGCCAGCAGTGACTTCTTTCACGAAAGGAACACTGAAGCTTTCTTT
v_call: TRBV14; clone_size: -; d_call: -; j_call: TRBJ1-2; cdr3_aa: CASSQDSLDYGYTF; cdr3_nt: TGTGCCAGCAGCCAAGATTCCCTCGACTATGGCTACACCTTC
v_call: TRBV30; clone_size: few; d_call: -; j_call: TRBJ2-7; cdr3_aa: CAWSGGHISSPAYEQYF; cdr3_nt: TGTGCCTGGAGTGGGGGACATATCTCTTCCCCCGCCTACGAGCAGTACTTC
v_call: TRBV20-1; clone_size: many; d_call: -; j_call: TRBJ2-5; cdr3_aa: CSASPSSIETQYF; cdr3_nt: TGCAGTGCTAGCCCTAGTAGTATCGAGACCCAGTACTTC
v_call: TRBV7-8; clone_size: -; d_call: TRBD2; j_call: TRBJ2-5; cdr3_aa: CASSLGPGSGGGGEETQYF; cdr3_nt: TGTGCCAGCAGCTTAGGGCCCGGCAGCGGGGGAGGAGGGGAAGAGACCCAGTACTTC
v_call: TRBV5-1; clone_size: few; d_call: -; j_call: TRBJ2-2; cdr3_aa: CASSLLASETGELFF; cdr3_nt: TGCGCCAGCAGCTTGCTGGCTAGCGAGACCGGGGAGCTGTTTTTT
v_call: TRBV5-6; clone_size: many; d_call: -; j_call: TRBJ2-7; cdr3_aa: CASSFLSEQYF; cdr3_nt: TGTGCCAGCAGCTTTTTAAGCGAGCAGTACTTC
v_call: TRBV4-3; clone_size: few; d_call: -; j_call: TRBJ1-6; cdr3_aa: CASSQDLSGGDNSPLHF; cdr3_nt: TGCGCCAGCAGCCAAGATCTGTCTGGGGGTGATAATTCACCCCTCCACTTT
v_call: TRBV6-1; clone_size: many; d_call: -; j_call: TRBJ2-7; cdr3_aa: CASSTKAGLTGYEQYF; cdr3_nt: TGTGCCAGCAGTACAAAAGCCGGACTGACGGGGTACGAGCAGTACTTC
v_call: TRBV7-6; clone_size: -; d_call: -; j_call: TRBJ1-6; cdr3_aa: CASSSSPSSYNSPLHF; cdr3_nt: TGTGCCAGCAGCTCGAGTCCCAGCTCCTATAATTCACCCCTCCACTTT
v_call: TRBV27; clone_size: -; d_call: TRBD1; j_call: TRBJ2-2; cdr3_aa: CASRPRDRVTGELFF; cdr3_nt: TGTGCCAGCAGACCCCGGGACAGAGTCACCGGGGAGCTGTTTTTT
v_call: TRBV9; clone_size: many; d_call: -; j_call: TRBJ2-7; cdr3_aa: CASSVGLGPPYEQYF; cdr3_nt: TGTGCCAGCAGCGTAGGGTTGGGTCCCCCCTACGAGCAGTACTTC
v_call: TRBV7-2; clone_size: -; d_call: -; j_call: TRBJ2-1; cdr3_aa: CASSLVAASNEQFF; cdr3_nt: TGTGCCAGCAGCTTAGTTGCGGCTAGCAATGAGCAGTTCTTC
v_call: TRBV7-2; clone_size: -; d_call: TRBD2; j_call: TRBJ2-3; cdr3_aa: CASSTSGGVIDTQYF; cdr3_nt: TGTGCCAGCAGCACTAGCGGGGGGGTGATAGATACGCAGTATTTT
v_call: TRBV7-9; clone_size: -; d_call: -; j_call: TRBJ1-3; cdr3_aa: CASSHYPGGFGNTIYF; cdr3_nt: TGTGCCAGCAGCCATTACCCCGGGGGATTTGGAAACACCATATATTTT
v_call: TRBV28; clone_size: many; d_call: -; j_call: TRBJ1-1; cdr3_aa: CASSARDGVTEAFF; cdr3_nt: TGTGCCAGCAGTGCCCGGGATGGGGTCACTGAAGCTTTCTTT
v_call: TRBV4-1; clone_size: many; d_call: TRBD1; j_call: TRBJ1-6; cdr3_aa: CAGRQGRNSPLHF; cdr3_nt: TGCGCCGGGCGACAGGGGAGGAATTCACCCCTCCACTTT
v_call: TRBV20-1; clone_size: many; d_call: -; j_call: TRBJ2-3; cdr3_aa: CSATGTLAPADTQYF; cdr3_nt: TGCAGTGCTACTGGGACTTTAGCACCGGCAGATACGCAGTATTTT
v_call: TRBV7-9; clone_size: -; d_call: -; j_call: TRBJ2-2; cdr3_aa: CASSSAAAGELFF; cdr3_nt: TGTGCCAGCAGCTCGGCGGCGGCCGGGGAGCTGTTTTTT
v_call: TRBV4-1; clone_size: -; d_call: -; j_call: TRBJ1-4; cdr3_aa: CASSPAVGTATNEKLFF; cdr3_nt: TGCGCCAGCAGCCCGGCGGTGGGAACTGCAACTAATGAAAAACTGTTTTTT
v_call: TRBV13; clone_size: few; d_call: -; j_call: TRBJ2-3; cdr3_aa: CASSFGVGLGDTQYF; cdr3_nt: TGTGCCAGCAGCTTCGGAGTCGGACTGGGGGATACGCAGTATTTT
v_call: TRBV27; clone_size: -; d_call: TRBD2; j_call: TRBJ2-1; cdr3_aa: CASRMSLAGNLNYNEQFF; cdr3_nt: TGTGCCAGCAGGATGAGTCTAGCGGGGAACCTTAATTACAATGAGCAGTTCTTC
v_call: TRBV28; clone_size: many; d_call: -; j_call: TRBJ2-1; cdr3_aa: CASSPSRRGLANEQFF; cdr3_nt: TGTGCCAGCAGTCCATCCCGGAGGGGCCTGGCGAATGAGCAGTTCTTC
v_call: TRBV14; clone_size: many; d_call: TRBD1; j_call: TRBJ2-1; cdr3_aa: CASSPRDRGYDEQFF; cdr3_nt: TGTGCCAGCAGCCCCCGGGACAGGGGGTACGATGAGCAGTTCTTC
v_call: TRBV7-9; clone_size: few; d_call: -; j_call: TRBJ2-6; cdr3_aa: CASSLIYGGVGDLTF; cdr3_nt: TGTGCCAGCAGCTTAATCTATGGTGGAGTAGGAGACCTGACTTTC
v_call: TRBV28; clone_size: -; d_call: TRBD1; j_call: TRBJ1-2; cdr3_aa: CASLTRSSRGINYGYTF; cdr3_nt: TGTGCCAGTCTCACCCGGTCGTCCAGGGGGATTAACTATGGCTACACCTTC
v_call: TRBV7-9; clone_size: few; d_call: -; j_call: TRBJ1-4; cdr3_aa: CASSADRFNEKLFF; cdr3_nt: TGTGCCAGCAGCGCCGACAGGTTTAATGAAAAACTGTTTTTT
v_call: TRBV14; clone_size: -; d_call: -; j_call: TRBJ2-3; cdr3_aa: CASRPVELGDTQYF; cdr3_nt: TGTGCCAGCAGACCAGTCGAACTAGGGGATACGCAGTATTTT